A selection of T cell receptor beta chains follows, all from one sample in a study of T cells in localized non-small cell lung cancer. The repertoire was sequenced with immunoSEQ multiplex PCR; TCRdb's copy has only in-frame clones and lacks some. The sample carries around 25,000 clones, roughly 89% recorded once. Sequencing was performed on peripheral blood, taken before any cancer treatment. The origin of the receptors is a man aged 35-75 years with stage I squamous cell lung carcinoma. Each CDR3 is given with its conserved first and last residue. D genes are given only for firm matches. Size is omitted from some rows. Given values are once, few, many or a class for expanded clones.

V gene: TRBV27; D gene: -; J gene: TRBJ2-7; CDR3 length: 14; clone size: few; CDR3 protein: CASSLGSAGREQYF; CDR3 DNA: TGTGCCAGCAGTTTAGGGAGCGCTGGTCGCGAGCAGTACTTC
V gene: TRBV5-1; D gene: -; J gene: TRBJ2-1; CDR3 length: 13; clone size: -; CDR3 protein: CASSPVLDGEQFF; CDR3 DNA: TGCGCCAGCAGCCCTGTACTAGATGGTGAGCAGTTCTTC
V gene: TRBV2; D gene: -; J gene: TRBJ2-5; CDR3 length: 13; clone size: -; CDR3 protein: CASSEEEWETQYF; CDR3 DNA: TGTGCCAGCAGTGAAGAGGAGTGGGAGACCCAGTACTTC
V gene: TRBV6-6; D gene: -; J gene: TRBJ1-1; CDR3 length: 13; clone size: few; CDR3 protein: CASSYEDNTEAFF; CDR3 DNA: TGTGCCAGCAGTTACGAAGATAACACTGAAGCTTTCTTT
V gene: TRBV5-1; D gene: -; J gene: TRBJ1-5; CDR3 length: 14; clone size: -; CDR3 protein: CASSLQGLDQPQHF; CDR3 DNA: TGCGCCAGCAGCCTGCAGGGTTTAGATCAGCCCCAGCATTTT
V gene: TRBV11-2; D gene: TRBD1; J gene: TRBJ1-6; CDR3 length: 17; clone size: once; CDR3 protein: CASSLMGQGTYNSPLHF; CDR3 DNA: TGTGCCAGCAGCTTAATGGGACAGGGCACCTATAATTCACCCCTCCACTTT
V gene: TRBV5-1; D gene: TRBD2; J gene: TRBJ2-7; CDR3 length: 15; clone size: -; CDR3 protein: CASSLGLAGGEEQYF; CDR3 DNA: TGCGCCAGCAGCTTGGGATTAGCGGGGGGTGAGGAGCAGTACTTC
V gene: TRBV28; D gene: -; J gene: TRBJ1-2; CDR3 length: 14; clone size: -; CDR3 protein: CASSLPGTNYGYTF; CDR3 DNA: TGTGCCAGCAGTTTACCAGGAACTAACTATGGCTACACCTTC
V gene: TRBV7-9; D gene: TRBD1; J gene: TRBJ1-2; CDR3 length: 14; clone size: -; CDR3 protein: CASSSSTGFPGYTF; CDR3 DNA: TGTGCCAGCAGCTCATCGACAGGGTTCCCTGGCTACACCTTC
V gene: TRBV6-5; D gene: -; J gene: TRBJ2-2; CDR3 length: 15; clone size: -; CDR3 protein: CASSPRQANTGELFF; CDR3 DNA: TGTGCCAGCAGTCCCCGCCAGGCGAACACCGGGGAGCTGTTTTTT
V gene: TRBV29-1; D gene: TRBD1; J gene: TRBJ1-4; CDR3 length: 12; clone size: -; CDR3 protein: CSGQGALGKLFF; CDR3 DNA: TGCAGCGGACAGGGTGCTCTTGGAAAACTGTTTTTT
V gene: TRBV7-8; D gene: -; J gene: TRBJ1-6; CDR3 length: 16; clone size: -; CDR3 protein: CASSSGQQGMRSPLHF; CDR3 DNA: TGTGCCAGCAGCTCCGGACAGCAGGGGATGAGGTCACCCCTCCACTTT
V gene: TRBV7-3; D gene: TRBD2; J gene: TRBJ2-1; CDR3 length: 17; clone size: -; CDR3 protein: CASSPSLAGVSYNEQFF; CDR3 DNA: TGTGCCAGCAGCCCCAGCCTAGCGGGGGTCTCCTACAATGAGCAGTTCTTC
V gene: TRBV7-2; D gene: -; J gene: TRBJ2-4; CDR3 length: 14; clone size: -; CDR3 protein: CASSSMIAKNIQYF; CDR3 DNA: TGTGCCAGCAGCTCCATGATAGCCAAAAACATTCAGTACTTC